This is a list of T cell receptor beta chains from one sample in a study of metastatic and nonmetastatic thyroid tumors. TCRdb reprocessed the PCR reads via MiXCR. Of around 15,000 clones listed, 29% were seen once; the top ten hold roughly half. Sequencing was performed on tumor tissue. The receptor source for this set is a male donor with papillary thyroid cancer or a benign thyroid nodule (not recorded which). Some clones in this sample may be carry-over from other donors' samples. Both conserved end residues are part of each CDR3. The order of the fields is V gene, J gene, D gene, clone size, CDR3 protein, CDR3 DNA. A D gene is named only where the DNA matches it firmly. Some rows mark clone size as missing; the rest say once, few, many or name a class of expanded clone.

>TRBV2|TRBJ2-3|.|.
CASSGGTVTDTQYF
TGTGCCAGCAGTGGGGGGACGGTGACAGATACGCAGTATTTT
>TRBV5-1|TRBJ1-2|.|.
CASSLGSQIYGYTF
TGCGCCAGCAGCTTGGGGTCTCAGATCTATGGCTACACCTTC
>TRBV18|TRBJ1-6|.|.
CASTGQQGSPLHF
TGTGCCAGCACTGGACAGCAGGGATCACCCCTCCACTTT
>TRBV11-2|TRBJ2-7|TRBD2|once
CASSLDRSRGRAYEQYF
TGTGCCAGCAGCTTAGATCGATCCCGGGGGAGGGCCTACGAGCAGTACTTC
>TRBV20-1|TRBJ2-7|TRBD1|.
CSAPGQRLMIPYEQYF
TGCAGTGCGCCGGGACAGCGCTTGATGATTCCCTACGAGCAGTACTTC
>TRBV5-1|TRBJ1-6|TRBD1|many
CASSLDRGGSPLHF
TGCGCCAGCAGTTTAGACAGGGGTGGGTCACCCCTCCACTTT
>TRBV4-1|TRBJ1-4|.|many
CASSQMVRDGEKLFF
TGCGCCAGCAGCCAAATGGTCAGGGACGGTGAAAAACTGTTTTTT
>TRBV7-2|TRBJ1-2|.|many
CASSLGGFGYGYTF
TGTGCCAGCAGCTTAGGGGGATTCGGGTATGGCTACACCTTC
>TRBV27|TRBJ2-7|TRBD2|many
CASSPRLAGVYEQYF
TGTGCCAGCAGTCCCCGACTAGCGGGAGTCTACGAGCAGTACTTC
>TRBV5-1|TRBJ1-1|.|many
CASSPWNTPADTEAFF
TGCGCCAGCAGCCCGTGGAACACTCCAGCAGACACTGAAGCTTTCTTT
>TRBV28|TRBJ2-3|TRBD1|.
CASIEGASGDTQYF
TGTGCCAGCATCGAGGGGGCGAGTGGAGATACGCAGTATTTT
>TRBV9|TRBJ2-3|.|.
CASSVFVTDTQYF
TGTGCCAGCAGCGTATTTGTCACAGATACGCAGTATTTT
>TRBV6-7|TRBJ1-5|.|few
CASSYSARQNSNQPQHF
TGTGCCAGCAGTTACTCAGCGAGGCAGAATAGCAATCAGCCCCAGCATTTT
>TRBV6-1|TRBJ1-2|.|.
CASSELGFGYTF
TGTGCCAGCAGTGAACTAGGATTTGGCTACACCTTC
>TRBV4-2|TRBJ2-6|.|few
CASSQDWDSGANVLTF
TGTGCCAGCAGCCAAGATTGGGACTCTGGGGCCAACGTCCTGACTTTC
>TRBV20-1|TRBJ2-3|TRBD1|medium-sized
CSARQQGSGHTQYF
TGCAGTGCTAGACAACAGGGGTCTGGGCATACGCAGTATTTT
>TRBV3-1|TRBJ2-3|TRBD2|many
CASSPTSTSTDTQYF
TGTGCCAGCAGTCCGACTAGCACCTCCACAGATACGCAGTATTTT
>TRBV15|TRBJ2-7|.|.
CATSRTRTDRGEQYF
TGTGCCACCAGCAGAACTCGGACGGACCGGGGGGAGCAGTACTTC
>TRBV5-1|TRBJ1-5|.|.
CASSLGVGARNQPQHF
TGCGCCAGCAGCTTGGGTGTAGGAGCCAGGAATCAGCCCCAGCATTTT